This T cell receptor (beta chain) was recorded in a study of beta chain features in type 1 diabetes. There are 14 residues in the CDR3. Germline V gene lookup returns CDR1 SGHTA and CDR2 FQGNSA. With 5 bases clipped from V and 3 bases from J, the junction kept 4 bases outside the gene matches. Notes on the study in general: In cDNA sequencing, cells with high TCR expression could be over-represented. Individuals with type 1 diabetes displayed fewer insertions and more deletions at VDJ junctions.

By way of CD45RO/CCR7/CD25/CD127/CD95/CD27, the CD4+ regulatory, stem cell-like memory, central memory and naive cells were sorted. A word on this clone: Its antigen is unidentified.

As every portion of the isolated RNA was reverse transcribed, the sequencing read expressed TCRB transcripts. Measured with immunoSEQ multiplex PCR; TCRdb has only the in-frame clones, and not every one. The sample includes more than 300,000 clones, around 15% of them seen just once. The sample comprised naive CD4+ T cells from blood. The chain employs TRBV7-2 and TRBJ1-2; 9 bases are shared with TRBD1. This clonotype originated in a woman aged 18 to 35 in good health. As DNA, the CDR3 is TGTGCCAGCAGCCCGGACAGGGGATACTATGGCTACACCTTC. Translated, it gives CASSPDRGYYGYTF.